This T cell receptor (beta chain) was captured in a study of OX40 agonist ivuxolimab in advanced cancers. At the level of the whole study: Ivuxolimab was an agonistic, fully human IgG2 monoclonal antibody directed against OX40 (CD134), a costimulatory receptor. In the dose-escalation cohort, 82.7% of patients were male, and the mean age was approximately 60 years, with a range of about 23 to 90. The paper covers the monotherapy dose-escalation part of the phase I ivuxolimab trial, which included N ≈ 50 patients. Of the approximately 53 patients in dose escalation, about 20 had hepatocellular carcinoma, around 15 had melanoma, 9 had renal cell carcinoma and 9 had head and neck cancer. Partial responses occurred in three dose-escalation patients: two with cutaneous melanoma and one with hepatocellular carcinoma. The purpose of peripheral TCRbeta sequencing was to test whether ivuxolimab changed TCR sequence diversity and led to clonal T-cell expansion. Patients were allowed to have had prior anti-PD-1, anti-PD-L1 or anti-CTLA-4 therapy, and 30% to 40% of the dose-escalation patients had been treated with checkpoint inhibitors. Intravenous ivuxolimab was administered to patients every 2 weeks at six dose levels: 0.01, 0.1, 0.3, 1.5, 3 and 10 mg/kg. Here is what the overall study found, with its caveats: Low levels of normalized T-cell clonal expansion were also seen in some nonresponding patients. At doses of 0.1 to 3.0 mg/kg, clonal expansion of both CD4+ and CD8+ T cells in blood was seen between baseline and week 6. Partial responders in the 0.1-3.0 mg/kg groups had among the lowest normalized peripheral clonal expansion, especially among CD8+ T cells. After ivuxolimab, expanded clones were on average more numerous among CD8+ T cells than among CD4+ T cells. Which antigens the clonally expanded peripheral T cells were specific for was not determined.

Its CDR3 holds 19 amino acids, cysteine through phenylalanine. The retained sequence is limited to the CDR3, 57 bases, with the frame set at the first base. The germline V gene gives CDR1 as SNHLY and CDR2 as FYNNEI. V and J lose 6 bases and 0 bases, and a span of 24 bases separates them. Patients with autoimmune disease history or receiving systemic immunosuppression were excluded from the trial. Peripheral blood for TCR sequencing was collected from all dose cohorts at baseline, on cycle 4 day 1, and on cycle 7 day 1. Samples came from an open-label, multicenter, first-in-human phase I dose-escalation trial of ivuxolimab. Adults with locally advanced or metastatic head and neck squamous cell, hepatocellular, melanoma or renal cell carcinoma were enrolled in the trial. Before TCR sequencing, CD4+ T cells and CD8+ T cells from peripheral blood were sorted into separate populations. For sequencing of the TCRbeta CDR3 region, genomic DNA was extracted from the sorted cells. The immunoSEQ Assay was used to sequence the TCRbeta CDR3 regions. Drawn from immuneACCESS, this table holds only the in-frame rearrangements with V and J called that TCRdb kept. Clones are partly lost; checked studies trace under half to an unresolved V gene and leave the rest unexplained. For this sample the table gives 30,000 to 40,000 clones, of which roughly 84% were detected only once. The ten largest clones take up approximately 2% of the sample.

Comment on this clone: Its antigen is still unknown. Base qualities are not at hand, and no much larger clone is one base apart.

The clonotype was recovered from an adult with an advanced solid tumor such as melanoma, head and neck, liver or kidney cancer. The sample in question was CD4+ or CD8+ T cells sorted from blood, obtained in a trial of the OX40 agonist ivuxolimab. Recombination joined TRBV2 with TRBJ2-4; the D gene may be TRBD1 or TRBD2, since each aligns over 7 bases. The CDR3 protein: CASSKSGTAQFGAKNIQYF. The DNA sequence follows: TGTGCCAGCAGCAAGAGCGGGACAGCCCAATTCGGAGCCAAAAACATTCAGTACTTC.